This T cell receptor (beta chain) was sequenced in a study of OX40 agonist ivuxolimab in advanced cancers. Study at large: Patients assigned to dose escalation were diagnosed with hepatocellular carcinoma, melanoma, renal cell or head and neck cancer.

Study-wide results and limits: The investigators did not determine what antigen specificity the expanded peripheral T cells had. Relative to CD4+, CD8+ T cells held more expanded clones on average.

CDR1 is LGHNT and CDR2 is FRNRAP in the germline V gene. This CDR3 spans 15 amino acids. Deletions cut 1 base from V and 1 base from J, with 7 bases between. People who had autoimmune disease history or systemic immunosuppression were excluded. Turning to this clone: Its antigen remains unknown.

Produced via immunoSEQ multiplex PCR; TCRdb's table is partial and in-frame only. The sample contains nearly 25,000 clones, approximately 80% of which appear only once. The TCR was taken from an adult with an advanced solid tumor such as melanoma, head and neck, liver or kidney cancer. Source: CD4+ or CD8+ T cells sorted from blood, taken in a trial of the OX40 agonist ivuxolimab. V is TRBV12-5 and J is TRBJ2-2; perhaps TRBD1 as D (5 bases). In DNA form, the CDR3 reads TGTGCTAGTGGTTTGGGACAGCTGAACACCGGGGAGCTGTTTTTT. It codes for CASGLGQLNTGELFF.